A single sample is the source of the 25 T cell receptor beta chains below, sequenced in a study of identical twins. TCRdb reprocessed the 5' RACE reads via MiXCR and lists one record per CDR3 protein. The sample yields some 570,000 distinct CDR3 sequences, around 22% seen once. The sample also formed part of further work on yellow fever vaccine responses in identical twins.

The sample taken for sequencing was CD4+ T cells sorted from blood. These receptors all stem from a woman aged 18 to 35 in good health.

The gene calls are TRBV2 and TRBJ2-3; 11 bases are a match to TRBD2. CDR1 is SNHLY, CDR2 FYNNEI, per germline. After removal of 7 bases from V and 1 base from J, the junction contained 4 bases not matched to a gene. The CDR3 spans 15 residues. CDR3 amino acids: CASKQLAGGTDTQYF. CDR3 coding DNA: TGTGCCAGCAAACAACTAGCGGGAGGCACAGATACGCAGTATTTT.

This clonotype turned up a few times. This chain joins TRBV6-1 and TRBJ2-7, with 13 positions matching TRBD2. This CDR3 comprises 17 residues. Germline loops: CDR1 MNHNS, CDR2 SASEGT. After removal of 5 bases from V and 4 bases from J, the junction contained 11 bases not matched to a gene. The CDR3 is CASSRRTSGRFKYEQYF. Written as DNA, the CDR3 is TGTGCCAGCAGTCGAAGGACTAGCGGGAGATTCAAGTACGAGCAGTACTTC.

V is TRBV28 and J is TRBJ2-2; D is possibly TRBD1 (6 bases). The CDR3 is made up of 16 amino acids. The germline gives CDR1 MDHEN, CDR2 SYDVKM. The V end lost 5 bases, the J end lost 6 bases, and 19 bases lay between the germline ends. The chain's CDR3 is CASSPSWGTTAGELFF. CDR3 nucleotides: TGTGCCAGCAGTCCTTCCTGGGGGACAACGGCCGGGGAGCTGTTTTTT.

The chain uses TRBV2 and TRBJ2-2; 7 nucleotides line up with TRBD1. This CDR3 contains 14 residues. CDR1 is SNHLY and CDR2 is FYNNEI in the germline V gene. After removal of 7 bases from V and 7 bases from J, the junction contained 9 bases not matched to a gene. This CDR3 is CASNYGQVVGELFF. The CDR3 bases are TGTGCCAGCAACTACGGACAGGTGGTCGGGGAGCTGTTTTTT.

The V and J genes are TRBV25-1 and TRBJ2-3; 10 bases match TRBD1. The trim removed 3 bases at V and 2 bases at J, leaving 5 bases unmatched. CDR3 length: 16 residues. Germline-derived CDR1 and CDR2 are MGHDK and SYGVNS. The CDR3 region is CASSDGTGAATDTQYF. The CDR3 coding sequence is TGTGCCAGCAGTGATGGGACAGGGGCGGCCACAGATACGCAGTATTTT.

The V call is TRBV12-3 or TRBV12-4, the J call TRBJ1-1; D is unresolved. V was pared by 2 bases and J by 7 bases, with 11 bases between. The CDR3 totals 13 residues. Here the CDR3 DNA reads TGTGCCAGCAGTTTATCGGCAGCGAATGAAGCTTTCTTT. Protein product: CASSLSAANEAFF.

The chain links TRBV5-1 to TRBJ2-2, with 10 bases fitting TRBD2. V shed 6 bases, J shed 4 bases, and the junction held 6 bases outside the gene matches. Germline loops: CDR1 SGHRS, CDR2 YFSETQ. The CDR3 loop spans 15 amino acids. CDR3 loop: CASTTSGEVTGELFF. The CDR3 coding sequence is TGCGCCAGCACAACTAGCGGGGAAGTCACCGGGGAGCTGTTTTTT.

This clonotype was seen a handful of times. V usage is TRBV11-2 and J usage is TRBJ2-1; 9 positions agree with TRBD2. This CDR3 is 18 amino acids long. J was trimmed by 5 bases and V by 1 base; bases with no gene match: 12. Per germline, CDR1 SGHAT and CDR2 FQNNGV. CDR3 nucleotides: TGTGCCAGCAGCTTAGTTAGCGGGGGAGCCGGGGTCAACAATGAGCAGTTCTTC. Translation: CASSLVSGGAGVNNEQFF.

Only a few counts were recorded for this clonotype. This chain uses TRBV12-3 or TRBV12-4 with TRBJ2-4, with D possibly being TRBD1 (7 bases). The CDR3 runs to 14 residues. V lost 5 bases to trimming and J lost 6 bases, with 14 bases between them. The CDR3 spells CASSPRRDRNIQYF. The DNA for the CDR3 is TGTGCCAGCAGTCCACGGCGGGACAGAAACATTCAGTACTTC.

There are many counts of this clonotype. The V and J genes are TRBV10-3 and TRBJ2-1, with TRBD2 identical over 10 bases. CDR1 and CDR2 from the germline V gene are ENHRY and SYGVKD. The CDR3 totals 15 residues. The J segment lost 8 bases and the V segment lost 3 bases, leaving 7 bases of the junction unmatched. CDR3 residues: CAISDSSGGADEQFF. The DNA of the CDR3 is TGTGCCATCAGTGACTCCAGCGGGGGGGCAGATGAGCAGTTCTTC.

CDR3 nucleotides: TGTGCCAGCTCACCGGGGCCATCCTATGGCTACACCTTC. Protein sequence: CASSPGPSYGYTF. The chain joins TRBV18 to TRBJ1-2; tentative D call: TRBD1 (5 bases). Trimming shortened V by 3 bases and J by 4 bases, and 9 bases separated the two germline ends. Per the germline V gene, CDR1 is KGHSH and CDR2 is LQKENI. The CDR3 sequence is 13 residues long.

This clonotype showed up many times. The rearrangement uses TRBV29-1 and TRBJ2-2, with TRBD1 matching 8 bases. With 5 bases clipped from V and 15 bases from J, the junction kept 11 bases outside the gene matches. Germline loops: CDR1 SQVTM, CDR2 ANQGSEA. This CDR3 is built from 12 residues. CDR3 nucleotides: TGCAGCGTTTGGACAGGGTGGAATTCGGTGTTTTTT. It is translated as CSVWTGWNSVFF.

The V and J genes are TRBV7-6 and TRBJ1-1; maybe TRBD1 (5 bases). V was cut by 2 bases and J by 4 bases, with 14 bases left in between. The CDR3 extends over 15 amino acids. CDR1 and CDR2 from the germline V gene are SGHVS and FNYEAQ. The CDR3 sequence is CASSLMGEGSTEAFF. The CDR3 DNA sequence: TGTGCCAGCAGCTTAATGGGGGAGGGAAGCACTGAAGCTTTCTTT.

The DNA of the CDR3 is TGCAGTGCCAGGGGTACAACCGGGGAGCTGTTTTTT. Protein product: CSARGTTGELFF. The rearrangement links TRBV20-1 to TRBJ2-2; tentatively, D is TRBD1 (6 bases). The CDR3 runs 12 residues. Germline CDR1 and CDR2: DFQATT and SNEGSKA (reference sequence). Trimming removed 6 bases at V and 5 bases at J, with 10 bases between.

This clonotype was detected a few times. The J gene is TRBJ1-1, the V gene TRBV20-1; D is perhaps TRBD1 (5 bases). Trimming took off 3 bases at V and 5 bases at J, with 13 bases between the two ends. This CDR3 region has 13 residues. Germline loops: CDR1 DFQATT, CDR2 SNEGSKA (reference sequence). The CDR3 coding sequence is TGCAGTGCTAGCCCAGAGTGGGGGACTGAAGCTTTCTTT. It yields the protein CSASPEWGTEAFF.

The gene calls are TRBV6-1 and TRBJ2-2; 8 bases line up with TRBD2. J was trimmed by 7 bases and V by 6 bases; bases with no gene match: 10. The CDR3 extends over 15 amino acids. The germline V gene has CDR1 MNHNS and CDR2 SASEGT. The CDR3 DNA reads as TGTGCCAGCAGACTTTTTAGCGGGGAAATCGGGGAGCTGTTTTTT. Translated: CASRLFSGEIGELFF.

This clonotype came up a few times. The CDR3 DNA follows: TGTGCCAGCAGTTACGGGACCCTCTACGAGCAGTACTTC. As protein: CASSYGTLYEQYF. The chain links TRBV6-6 to TRBJ2-7; the D call may be TRBD1 or TRBD2 (5 bases each). V was clipped by 2 bases and J by 3 bases, with 8 bases between them. This CDR3 spans 13 amino acids. Germline-derived CDR1 and CDR2 are MNHNY and SVGAGI (reference sequence).

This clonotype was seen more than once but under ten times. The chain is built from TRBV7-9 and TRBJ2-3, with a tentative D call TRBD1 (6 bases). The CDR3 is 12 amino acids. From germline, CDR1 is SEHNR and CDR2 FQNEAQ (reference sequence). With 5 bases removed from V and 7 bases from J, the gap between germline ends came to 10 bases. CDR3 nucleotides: TGTGCCAGCAGCCCAGGACAGAATACGCAGTATTTT. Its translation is CASSPGQNTQYF.

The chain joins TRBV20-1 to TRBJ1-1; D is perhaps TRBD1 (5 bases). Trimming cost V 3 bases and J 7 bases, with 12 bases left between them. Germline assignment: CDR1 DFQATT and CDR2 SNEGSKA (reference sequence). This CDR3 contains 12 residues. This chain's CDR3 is CSARGVTVEAFF. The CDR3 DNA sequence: TGCAGTGCTAGGGGGGTGACCGTTGAAGCTTTCTTT.

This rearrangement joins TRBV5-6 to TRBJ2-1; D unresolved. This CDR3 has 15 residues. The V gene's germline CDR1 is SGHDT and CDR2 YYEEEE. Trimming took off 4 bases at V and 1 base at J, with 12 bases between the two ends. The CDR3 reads CASSRVRPSYNEQFF. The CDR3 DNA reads TGTGCCAGCAGCCGGGTACGCCCTTCCTACAATGAGCAGTTCTTC.

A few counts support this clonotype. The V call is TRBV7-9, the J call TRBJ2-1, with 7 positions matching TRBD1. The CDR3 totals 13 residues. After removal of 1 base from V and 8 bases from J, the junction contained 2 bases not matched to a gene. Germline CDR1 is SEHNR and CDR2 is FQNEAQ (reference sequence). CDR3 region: CASSLEGTDEQFF. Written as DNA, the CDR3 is TGTGCCAGCAGCTTAGAGGGGACAGATGAGCAGTTCTTC.

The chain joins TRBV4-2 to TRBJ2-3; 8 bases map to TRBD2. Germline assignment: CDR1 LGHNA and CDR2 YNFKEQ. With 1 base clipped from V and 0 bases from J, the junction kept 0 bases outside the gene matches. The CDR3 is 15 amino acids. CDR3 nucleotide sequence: TGTGCCAGCAGCCAAGCGGGAGGGAGCACAGATACGCAGTATTTT. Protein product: CASSQAGGSTDTQYF.

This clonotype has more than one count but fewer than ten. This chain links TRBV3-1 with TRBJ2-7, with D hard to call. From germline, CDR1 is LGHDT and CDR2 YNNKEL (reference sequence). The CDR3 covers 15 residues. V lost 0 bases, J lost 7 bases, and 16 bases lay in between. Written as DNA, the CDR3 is TGTGCCAGCAGCCAAGAGTATGCCAGGAGTGGGGAGCAGTACTTC. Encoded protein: CASSQEYARSGEQYF.

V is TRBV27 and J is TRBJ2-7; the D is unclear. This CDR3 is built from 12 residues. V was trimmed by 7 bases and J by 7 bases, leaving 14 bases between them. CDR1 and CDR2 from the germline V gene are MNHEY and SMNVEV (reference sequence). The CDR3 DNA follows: TGTGCCAGCATCATGCCTAATTTTGAGCAGTACGTC. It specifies CASIMPNFEQYV.

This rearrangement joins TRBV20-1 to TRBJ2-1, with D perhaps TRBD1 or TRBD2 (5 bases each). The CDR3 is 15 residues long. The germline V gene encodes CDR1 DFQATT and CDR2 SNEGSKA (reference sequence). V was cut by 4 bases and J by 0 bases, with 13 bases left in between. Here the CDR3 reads CSATQRGSSYNEQFF. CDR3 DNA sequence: TGCAGTGCTACACAGAGGGGTAGCTCCTACAATGAGCAGTTCTTC.